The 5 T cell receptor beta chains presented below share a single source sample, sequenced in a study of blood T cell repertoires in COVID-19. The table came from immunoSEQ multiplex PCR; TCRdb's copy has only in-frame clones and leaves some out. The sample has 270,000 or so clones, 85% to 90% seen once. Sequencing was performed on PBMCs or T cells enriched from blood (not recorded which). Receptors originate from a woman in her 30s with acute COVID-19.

The CDR3 sequence: CASSQDRQGSYNEQFF. CDR3 nucleotides: TGCGCCAGCAGCCAAGATCGGCAGGGATCCTACAATGAGCAGTTCTTC. The chain links TRBV4-1 to TRBJ2-1, with D possibly TRBD1 on 5 matching bases. CDR1 and CDR2 (germline): MGHRA, YSYEKL. This CDR3 has 16 residues. The V gene lost 0 bases and the J gene lost 1 base, with 10 bases spanning the gap.

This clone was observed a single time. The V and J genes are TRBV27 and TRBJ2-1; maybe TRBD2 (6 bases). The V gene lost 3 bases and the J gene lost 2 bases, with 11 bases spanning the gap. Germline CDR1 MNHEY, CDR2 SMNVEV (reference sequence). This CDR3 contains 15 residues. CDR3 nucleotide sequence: TGTGCCAGCAGTTTGGTAGCGGCCCCCTACAATGAGCAGTTCTTC. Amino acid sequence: CASSLVAAPYNEQFF.

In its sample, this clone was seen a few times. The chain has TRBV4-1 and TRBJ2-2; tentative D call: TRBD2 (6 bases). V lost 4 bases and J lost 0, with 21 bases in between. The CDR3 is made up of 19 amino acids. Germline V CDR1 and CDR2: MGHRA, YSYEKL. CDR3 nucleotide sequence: TGCGCCAGCAGCCGGCTCCGGGACTCTCTATCCTCGAACACCGGGGAGCTGTTTTTT. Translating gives CASSRLRDSLSSNTGELFF.

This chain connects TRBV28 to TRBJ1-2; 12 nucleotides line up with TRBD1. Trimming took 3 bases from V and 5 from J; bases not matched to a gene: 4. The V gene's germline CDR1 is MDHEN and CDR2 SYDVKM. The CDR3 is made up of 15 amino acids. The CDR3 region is CASSFGTGGEYGYTF. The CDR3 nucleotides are TGTGCCAGCAGTTTTGGGACAGGGGGCGAATATGGCTACACCTTC.

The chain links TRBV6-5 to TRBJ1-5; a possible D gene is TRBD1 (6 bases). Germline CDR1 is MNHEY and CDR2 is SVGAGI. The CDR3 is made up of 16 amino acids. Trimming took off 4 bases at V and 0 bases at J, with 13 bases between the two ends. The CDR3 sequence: CASSSRQVFSNQPQHF. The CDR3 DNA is TGTGCCAGCAGTTCCCGACAGGTCTTTAGCAATCAGCCCCAGCATTTT.